The 19 T cell receptor beta chains listed next were all sequenced from one sample in a study of blood T cell repertoires in COVID-19. Clones were read by immunoSEQ multiplex PCR, and TCRdb kept only the in-frame ones, dropping some. Here the sample spans roughly 350,000 clones, 92% being singletons. The sequencing sample was made of PBMCs or T cells enriched from blood (not recorded which). These receptors originate from a woman aged 30 to 39 who had recovered from COVID-19.

V and J are TRBV19 and TRBJ2-5; D perhaps matches TRBD2 (5 bases). Germline V lookup: CDR1 LNHDA, CDR2 SQIVND (reference sequence). V shed 2 bases and J shed 10 bases, with 14 bases lying between them. This CDR3 is built from 13 residues. The CDR3 loop reads CASSIRGWVFQYF. The CDR3 DNA reads TGTGCCAGTAGTATACGAGGGTGGGTCTTCCAGTACTTC.

The J gene is TRBJ1-3, the V gene TRBV5-1; 9 positions agree with TRBD1. Germline assignment: CDR1 SGHRS and CDR2 YFSETQ. The CDR3 extends over 17 amino acids. V was clipped by 4 bases and J by 4 bases; unmatched bases: 12. The CDR3 loop is CASSITSGQGWGNTIYF. As DNA, the CDR3 is TGCGCCAGCAGCATAACCTCCGGACAGGGGTGGGGAAACACCATATATTTT.

The chain uses TRBV19 and TRBJ2-5; TRBD1 agrees at 9 bases. Germline loops: CDR1 LNHDA, CDR2 SQIVND (reference sequence). This CDR3 has 21 amino acids. The V and J ends lost 5 bases and 5 bases, in that order; junction bases with no gene match: 27. The CDR3 region has the DNA TGTGCCAGTAGTCCAGCTGGGGAGACCGGGACAGGGTACGCGGGGCATGAGACCCAGTACTTC. Translated: CASSPAGETGTGYAGHETQYF.

CDR3 bases: TGTGCCAGCAGTTTCAGGGGGTCTAACTATGGCTACACCTTC. Translation: CASSFRGSNYGYTF. The chain links TRBV27 to TRBJ1-2; 7 positions match TRBD1. V gave up 3 bases and J gave up 0 bases; unmatched junction bases: 1. The CDR3 has 14 residues. Germline V CDR1 and CDR2: MNHEY, SMNVEV (reference sequence).

The chain carries TRBV7-9 and TRBJ1-3; D not certain. There are 12 residues in the CDR3. Germline V gene sequence: CDR1 SEHNR, CDR2 FQNEAQ (reference sequence). The V and J ends lost 4 bases and 8 bases respectively, with 9 bases between them. DNA of the CDR3: TGTGCCAGCAGCTCCGCCGGGGACACCATATATTTT. It yields the protein CASSSAGDTIYF.

This clone was observed a handful of times. The rearrangement uses TRBV6-1 and TRBJ1-2; D is undetermined. CDR1 MNHNS and CDR2 SASEGT come from the germline V gene. The CDR3 runs to 17 residues. V lost 0 bases to trimming and J lost 0 bases, with 14 bases between them. Here the CDR3 DNA reads TGTGCCAGCAGTGAAGCAGCGCGTGGAGGGTCTAACTATGGCTACACCTTC. Translating it yields CASSEAARGGSNYGYTF.

This chain links TRBV19 with TRBJ2-3; TRBD1 matches 9 bases. Germline V CDR1 and CDR2: LNHDA, SQIVND (reference sequence). This CDR3 comprises 13 residues. Trimming cost V 6 bases and J 4 bases; bases outside gene matches: 2. The CDR3 sequence: CASSGQGPDTQYF. Written as DNA, the CDR3 is TGTGCCAGTAGCGGACAGGGGCCAGATACGCAGTATTTT.

J is TRBJ1-6 and V is TRBV5-4; 9 nucleotides match TRBD1. Unmatched junction bases numbered 11, after V lost 9 bases and J lost 10 bases. Germline V lookup: CDR1 SGHNT, CDR2 YYREEE (reference sequence). This CDR3 comprises 14 residues. In DNA form, the CDR3 reads TGTGCCACCAGAGGCTGGGACAGGGCCTCACCCCTCCACTTT. It is translated as CATRGWDRASPLHF.

The chain is built from TRBV9 and TRBJ2-1; 8 positions agree with TRBD1. The V segment lost 0 bases and the J segment 4 bases; nucleotides outside the gene matches: 9. Germline V gene sequence: CDR1 SGDLS, CDR2 YYNGEE. CDR3 size: 17 residues. The CDR3 DNA sequence: TGTGCCAGCAGCGTAGAAGCACAGGGGGGTAAATACAATGAGCAGTTCTTC. Protein sequence: CASSVEAQGGKYNEQFF.

The V call is TRBV28, the J call TRBJ1-2; 7 nucleotides align to TRBD1. Germline trimming cut 4 bases from V and 2 bases from J; bases unmatched to any gene: 7. This CDR3 is built from 15 residues. Germline V lookup: CDR1 MDHEN, CDR2 SYDVKM. The CDR3 loop is CASSSGGGGNYGYTF. DNA for the CDR3: TGTGCCAGCAGTTCCGGCGGAGGGGGCAACTATGGCTACACCTTC.

J is TRBJ1-2 and V is TRBV4-3, with 7 bases lining up with TRBD1. There are 15 residues in the CDR3. The germline V gene has CDR1 LGHNA and CDR2 YSLEER. Trimming cost V 0 bases and J 4 bases; bases outside gene matches: 5. The CDR3 nucleotides read TGCGCCAGCAGCCAAGATTGGGACAGCACCTATGGCTACACCTTC. It yields the protein CASSQDWDSTYGYTF.

The chain employs TRBV6-5 and TRBJ2-3, with TRBD2 matching over 7 bases. V dropped 7 bases and J dropped 6; count of bases not matched to a gene: 13. Germline V lookup: CDR1 MNHEY, CDR2 SVGAGI. This CDR3 is built from 15 residues. CDR3 residues: CASTTGGKKLDTQYF. CDR3 nucleotide sequence: TGTGCCAGCACCACGGGGGGTAAGAAACTGGATACGCAGTATTTT.

The rearrangement links TRBV5-4 to TRBJ2-5; TRBD1 matches 7 bases. Germline values: CDR1 SGHNT, CDR2 YYREEE (reference sequence). After removal of 4 bases from V and 1 base from J, the junction contained 7 bases not matched to a gene. This CDR3 comprises 15 residues. The CDR3 bases are TGTGCCAGCAGCCTAAGACAGGGCCTCCAAGAGACCCAGTACTTC. It specifies CASSLRQGLQETQYF.

In this sample, this clone turned up once. V gene TRBV29-1 combines with J gene TRBJ2-1, with D possibly matching TRBD2 (5 bases). This CDR3 has 13 amino acids. V lost 7 bases to trimming and J lost 12 bases, with 22 bases between them. Germline CDR1 and CDR2: SQVTM and ANQGSEA. CDR3 nucleotide sequence: TGCAGCGCCCAACAGATTCGGCGCGAGGGGCAGTTCTTC. Amino acids: CSAQQIRREGQFF.

This chain connects TRBV9 to TRBJ2-7; possibly TRBD1 for D (6 bases). This CDR3 region has 14 residues. V was clipped by 4 bases and J by 3 bases, with 14 bases between them. The V gene's germline CDR1 is SGDLS and CDR2 YYNGEE. For the CDR3, the DNA is TGTGCCAGCAGCAACCGGGACACTAACTACGAGCAGTACTTC. Protein product: CASSNRDTNYEQYF.

V and J are TRBV5-1 and TRBJ1-1; no definite D call. Germline assignment: CDR1 SGHRS and CDR2 YFSETQ. This CDR3 contains 14 residues. The ends were cut back, 5 bases at V and 7 bases at J, with 18 bases in the middle. The CDR3 region has the DNA TGCGCCAGCAGACCTGACGGCTCGACGGGTGAAGCTTTCTTT. This sequence encodes CASRPDGSTGEAFF. Filled out from reference TRBV5-1 and TRBJ1-1, the complete variable domain reads KAGVTQTPRYLIKTRGQQVTLSCSPISGHRSVSWYQQTPGQGLQFLFEYFSETQRNKGNFPGRFSGRQFSNSRSEMNVSTLELGDSALYLCASRPDGSTGEAFFGQGTRLTVV.

The chain links TRBV6-2 or TRBV6-3 to TRBJ2-3, with 7 bases lining up with TRBD1. Germline values: CDR1 MNHEY, CDR2 SVGEGT. The CDR3 is 15 amino acids. J gave up 3 bases and V 2 bases, and 5 bases lay outside the gene matches. The CDR3 is CASSYGRGHTDTQYF. CDR3 coding DNA: TGTGCCAGCAGTTACGGTAGGGGGCATACAGATACGCAGTATTTT.

V gene TRBV6-5 combines with J gene TRBJ2-5; perhaps TRBD2 as D (5 bases). This CDR3 spans 14 amino acids. Germline V gene data show CDR1 as MNHEY and CDR2 as SVGAGI. Trimming pared 0 bases from V and 5 bases from J, leaving 10 bases between. For the CDR3, the DNA is TGTGCCAGCAGTTACTCGTTACTAGTTGAGACCCAGTACTTC. This gives the protein CASSYSLLVETQYF.

The V call is TRBV11-2, the J call TRBJ1-1; 10 bases fit TRBD1. V lost 5 bases, J lost 6 bases, and 9 bases stayed unmatched. The CDR3 contains 15 residues. The germline gives CDR1 SGHAT, CDR2 FQNNGV. The CDR3 nucleotides are TGTGCCAGCAGCCGAGCGTTCGGACAGGGGGCTGAAGCTTTCTTT. It codes for CASSRAFGQGAEAFF.